A selection of T cell receptor beta chains follows, all from one sample in a study of shared clonotypes between healthy human individuals. Here immunoSEQ multiplex PCR was the method, and the copy in TCRdb shows in-frame clones only, minus some. Found here are about 1 million clones, roughly 75% of them singletons; the top ten hold roughly 1.5%. Sequencing was carried out using memory CD4+ T cells sorted from blood. The receptor set was obtained from a man between 18 and 35 years old in good health. CDR3s include the opening cysteine and the closing phenylalanine or tryptophan. D genes are given only for firm matches. Expanded clones are given a class, and other clones once, few, many or no size at all.

TRBJ1-1 | TRBV5-6 | NA | TRBD1 | TGTGCCAGCAGCCTATGGGACAGAAGTCTCAACACTGAAGCTTTCTTT | CASSLWDRSLNTEAFF
TRBJ2-2 | TRBV5-4 | few | NA | TGTGCCAGCAGCTTGGTGGGGGGCGGTCTTTCCGGGGAGCTGTTTTTT | CASSLVGGGLSGELFF
TRBJ2-2 | TRBV29-1 | NA | NA | TGCAGCGTCGCGGGACAGTTCGCGAACACCGGGGAGCTGTTTTTT | CSVAGQFANTGELFF
TRBJ1-2 | TRBV5-1 | NA | NA | TGCGCCAGCATTCCAACCGCGGGGGCGAGCGGCTACACCTTC | CASIPTAGASGYTF
TRBJ1-4 | TRBV25-1 | few | NA | TGTGCCAGCAGTGAATCAGGGCGCGCTAATGAAAAACTGTTTTTT | CASSESGRANEKLFF
TRBJ2-2 | TRBV5-1 | NA | TRBD1 | TGCGCCAGCAGCTTGTTCGGACAGGAGAACACCGGGGAGCTGTTTTTT | CASSLFGQENTGELFF
TRBJ2-5 | TRBV5-1 | NA | TRBD1 | TGCGCCAGCAGCTTGGCCCCGGACAGGGGGCCCGAGACCCAGTACTTC | CASSLAPDRGPETQYF
TRBJ2-3 | TRBV2 | few | NA | TGTGCCAGCCGTCGTGAGGGGATTAGCACAGATACGCAGTATTTT | CASRREGISTDTQYF
TRBJ2-2 | TRBV7-3 | NA | TRBD1 | TGTGCCAGCAGCTTCAGACAGGGCGGGGAGCTGTTTTTT | CASSFRQGGELFF
TRBJ2-2 | TRBV6-4 | NA | NA | TGTGCCAGCAGGGTAGCGTCTGGGACCGGGGAGCTGTTTTTT | CASRVASGTGELFF
TRBJ1-2 | TRBV6-6 | once | TRBD1 | TGTGCCAGCAGGGACGGACCGGGACAGGGTAATGGCTACACCTTC | CASRDGPGQGNGYTF
TRBJ2-7 | TRBV5-1 | NA | TRBD2 | TGCGCCAGCAGTGCGGGAGCTCACGAGCAGTACTTC | CASSAGAHEQYF
TRBJ2-7 | TRBV7-8 | NA | TRBD1 | TGTGCCAGCAGCCAAGACAGGGTACCTCAGCAGTACTTC | CASSQDRVPQQYF
TRBJ2-1 | TRBV5-1 | NA | NA | TGCGCCAGCAGGGCAGCCTCCGGTTATGGTGAGCAGTTCTTC | CASRAASGYGEQFF
TRBJ2-7 | TRBV19 | few | TRBD2 | TGTGCCAGTAGTATCCGGCTAGCGGGAACCGAGCAGTACTTC | CASSIRLAGTEQYF
TRBJ2-3 | TRBV4-3 | NA | TRBD1 | TGCGCCAGCAGCCAAGATTGGGGACAGGGGTTTACAGATACGCAGTATTTT | CASSQDWGQGFTDTQYF
TRBJ2-5 | TRBV7-3 | NA | NA | TGTGCCAGCAGCTTAAATTGGGGAGAGACCCAGTACTTC | CASSLNWGETQYF
TRBJ1-2 | TRBV27 | few | NA | TGTGCCAGCAGTTTGAAGGGGACGGATGGCTACACCTTC | CASSLKGTDGYTF
TRBJ2-7 | TRBV10-3 | NA | NA | TGTGCCATGGGGGACGATGGCCCTGTCGGGCAGTACTTC | CAMGDDGPVGQYF
TRBJ2-7 | TRBV27 | NA | NA | TGTGCCAGCAGTCTCGACCGGGCCTCCTACGAGCAGTACTTC | CASSLDRASYEQYF
TRBJ1-1 | TRBV5-1 | once | NA | TGCGCCAGCAGCTTGTACGGGGGCCAGGGTAACACTGAAGCTTTCTTT | CASSLYGGQGNTEAFF
TRBJ2-1 | TRBV28 | few | TRBD1 | TGTGCCAGCACCCTGGGCCTACAGGGGGCAAGTGAGCAGTTCTTC | CASTLGLQGASEQFF
TRBJ2-3 | TRBV5-1 | once | TRBD2 | TGCGCCAGCAGCTTGGCCGGCGGGGGGAGCACAGATACGCAGTATTTT | CASSLAGGGSTDTQYF
TRBJ2-3 | TRBV6-6 | once | TRBD1 | TGTGCCAGCAGCCCAAGGGACAGGGCCGGGGTTACGCAGTATTTT | CASSPRDRAGVTQYF
TRBJ2-7 | TRBV5-1 | NA | NA | TGCGCCAGCAGCTTGGATGGCCCGCCGAAGGACGAGCAGTACTTC | CASSLDGPPKDEQYF
TRBJ1-5 | TRBV6-1 | few | NA | TGTGCCAGCAGGCGCAGTACAGGAAGCAATCAGCCCCAGCATTTT | CASRRSTGSNQPQHF